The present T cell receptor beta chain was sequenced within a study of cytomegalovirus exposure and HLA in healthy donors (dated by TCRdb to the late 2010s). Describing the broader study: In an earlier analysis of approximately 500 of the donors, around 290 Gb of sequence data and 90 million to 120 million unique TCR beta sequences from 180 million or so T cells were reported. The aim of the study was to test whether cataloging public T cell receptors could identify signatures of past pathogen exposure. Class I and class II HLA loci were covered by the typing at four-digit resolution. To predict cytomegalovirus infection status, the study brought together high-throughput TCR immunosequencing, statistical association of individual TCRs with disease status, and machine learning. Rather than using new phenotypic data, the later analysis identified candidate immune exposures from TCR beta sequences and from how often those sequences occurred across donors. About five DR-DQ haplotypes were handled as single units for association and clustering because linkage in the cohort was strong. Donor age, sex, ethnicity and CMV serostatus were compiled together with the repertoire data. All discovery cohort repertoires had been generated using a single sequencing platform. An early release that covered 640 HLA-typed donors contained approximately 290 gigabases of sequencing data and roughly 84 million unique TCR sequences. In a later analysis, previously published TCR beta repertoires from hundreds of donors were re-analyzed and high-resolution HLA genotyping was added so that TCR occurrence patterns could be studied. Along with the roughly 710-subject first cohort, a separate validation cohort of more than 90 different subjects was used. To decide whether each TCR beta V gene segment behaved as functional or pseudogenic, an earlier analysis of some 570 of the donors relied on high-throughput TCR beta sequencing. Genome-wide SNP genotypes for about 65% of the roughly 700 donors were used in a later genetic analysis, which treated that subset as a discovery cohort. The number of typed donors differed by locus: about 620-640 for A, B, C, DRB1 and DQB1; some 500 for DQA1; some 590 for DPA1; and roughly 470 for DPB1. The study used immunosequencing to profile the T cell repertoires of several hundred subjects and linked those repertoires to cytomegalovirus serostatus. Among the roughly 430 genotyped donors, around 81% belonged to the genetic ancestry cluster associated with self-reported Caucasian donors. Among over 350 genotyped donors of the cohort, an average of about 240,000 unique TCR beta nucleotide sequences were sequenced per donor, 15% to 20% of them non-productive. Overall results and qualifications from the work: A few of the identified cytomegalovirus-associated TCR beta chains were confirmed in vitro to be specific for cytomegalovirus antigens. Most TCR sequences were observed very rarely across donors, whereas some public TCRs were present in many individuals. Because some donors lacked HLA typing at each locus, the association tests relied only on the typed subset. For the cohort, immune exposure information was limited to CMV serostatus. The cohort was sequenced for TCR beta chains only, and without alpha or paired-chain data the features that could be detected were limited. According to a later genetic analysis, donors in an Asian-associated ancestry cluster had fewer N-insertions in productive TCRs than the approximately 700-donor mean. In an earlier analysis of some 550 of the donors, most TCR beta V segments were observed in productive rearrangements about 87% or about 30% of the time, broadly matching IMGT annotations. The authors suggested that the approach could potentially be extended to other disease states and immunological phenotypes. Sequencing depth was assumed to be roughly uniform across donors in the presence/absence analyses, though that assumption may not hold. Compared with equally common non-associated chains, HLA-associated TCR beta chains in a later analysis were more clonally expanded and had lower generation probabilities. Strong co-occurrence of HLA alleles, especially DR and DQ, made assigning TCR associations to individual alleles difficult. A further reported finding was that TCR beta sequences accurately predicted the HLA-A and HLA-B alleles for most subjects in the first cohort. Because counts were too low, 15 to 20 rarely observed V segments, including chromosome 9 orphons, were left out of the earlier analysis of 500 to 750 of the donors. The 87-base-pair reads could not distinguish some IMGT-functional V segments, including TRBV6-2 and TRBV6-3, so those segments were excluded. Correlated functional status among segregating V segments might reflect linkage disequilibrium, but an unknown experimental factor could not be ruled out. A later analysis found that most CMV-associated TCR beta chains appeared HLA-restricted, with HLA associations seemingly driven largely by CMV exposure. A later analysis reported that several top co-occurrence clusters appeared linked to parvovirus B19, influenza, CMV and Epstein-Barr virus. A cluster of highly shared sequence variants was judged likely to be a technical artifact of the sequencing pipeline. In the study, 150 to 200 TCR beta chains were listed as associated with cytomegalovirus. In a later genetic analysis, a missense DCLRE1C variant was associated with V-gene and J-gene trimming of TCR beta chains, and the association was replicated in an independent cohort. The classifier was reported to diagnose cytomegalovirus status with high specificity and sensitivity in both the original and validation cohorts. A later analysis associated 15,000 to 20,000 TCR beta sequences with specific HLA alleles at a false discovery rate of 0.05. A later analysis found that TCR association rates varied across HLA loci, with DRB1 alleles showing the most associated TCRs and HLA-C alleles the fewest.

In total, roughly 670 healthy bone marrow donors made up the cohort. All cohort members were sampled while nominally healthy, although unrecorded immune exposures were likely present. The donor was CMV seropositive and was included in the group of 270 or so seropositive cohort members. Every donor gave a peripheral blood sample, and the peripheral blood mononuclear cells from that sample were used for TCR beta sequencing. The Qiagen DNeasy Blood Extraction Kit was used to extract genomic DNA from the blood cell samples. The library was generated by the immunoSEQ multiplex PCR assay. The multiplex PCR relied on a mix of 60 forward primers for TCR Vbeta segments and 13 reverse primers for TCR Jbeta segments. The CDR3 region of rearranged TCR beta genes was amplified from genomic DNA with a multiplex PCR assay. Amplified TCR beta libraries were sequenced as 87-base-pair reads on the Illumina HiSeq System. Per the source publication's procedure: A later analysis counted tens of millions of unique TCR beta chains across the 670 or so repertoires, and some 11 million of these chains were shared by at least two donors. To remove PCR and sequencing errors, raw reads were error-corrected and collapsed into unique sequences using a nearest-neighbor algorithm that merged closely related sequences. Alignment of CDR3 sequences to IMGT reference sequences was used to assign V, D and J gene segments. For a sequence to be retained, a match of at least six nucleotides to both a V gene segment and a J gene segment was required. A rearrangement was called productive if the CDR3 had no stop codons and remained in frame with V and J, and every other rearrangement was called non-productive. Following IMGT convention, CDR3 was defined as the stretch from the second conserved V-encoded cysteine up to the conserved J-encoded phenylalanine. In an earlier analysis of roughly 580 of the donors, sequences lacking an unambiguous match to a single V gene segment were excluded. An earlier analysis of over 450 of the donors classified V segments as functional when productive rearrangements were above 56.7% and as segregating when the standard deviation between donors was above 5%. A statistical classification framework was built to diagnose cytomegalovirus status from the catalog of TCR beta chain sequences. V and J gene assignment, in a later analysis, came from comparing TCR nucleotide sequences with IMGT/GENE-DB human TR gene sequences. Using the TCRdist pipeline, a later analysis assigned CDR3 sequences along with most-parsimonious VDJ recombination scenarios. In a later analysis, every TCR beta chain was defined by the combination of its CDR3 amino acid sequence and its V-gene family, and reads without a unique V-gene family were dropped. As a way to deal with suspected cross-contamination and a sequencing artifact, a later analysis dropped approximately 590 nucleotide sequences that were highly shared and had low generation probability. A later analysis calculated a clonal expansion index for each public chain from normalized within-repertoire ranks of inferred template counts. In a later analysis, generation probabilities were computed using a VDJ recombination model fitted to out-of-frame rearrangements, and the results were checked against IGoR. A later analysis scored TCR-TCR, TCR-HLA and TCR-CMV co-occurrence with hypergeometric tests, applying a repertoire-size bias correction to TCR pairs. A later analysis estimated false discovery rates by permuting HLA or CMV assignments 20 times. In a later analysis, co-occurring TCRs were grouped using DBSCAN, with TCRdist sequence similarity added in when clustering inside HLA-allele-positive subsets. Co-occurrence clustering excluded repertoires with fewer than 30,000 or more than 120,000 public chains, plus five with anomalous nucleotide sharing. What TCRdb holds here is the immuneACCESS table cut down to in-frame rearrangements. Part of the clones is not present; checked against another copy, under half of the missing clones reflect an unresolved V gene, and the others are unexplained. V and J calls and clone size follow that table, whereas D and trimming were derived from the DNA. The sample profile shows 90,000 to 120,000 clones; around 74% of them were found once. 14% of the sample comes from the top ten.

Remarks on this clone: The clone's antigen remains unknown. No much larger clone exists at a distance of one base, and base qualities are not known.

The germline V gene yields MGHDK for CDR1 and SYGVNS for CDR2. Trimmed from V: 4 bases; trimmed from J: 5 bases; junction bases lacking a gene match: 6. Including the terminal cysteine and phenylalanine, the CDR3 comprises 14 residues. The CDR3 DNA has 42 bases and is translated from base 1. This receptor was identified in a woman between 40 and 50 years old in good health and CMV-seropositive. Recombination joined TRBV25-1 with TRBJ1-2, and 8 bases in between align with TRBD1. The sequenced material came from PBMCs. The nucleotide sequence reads TGTGCCAGCAGTGCCTCGACAGGGGCATATGGCTACACCTTC. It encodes CASSASTGAYGYTF.